This T cell receptor (beta chain) was captured by sequencing in a study of response to subunit inactivated influenza vaccine (dated by TCRdb to 2016 to 2019). Regarding the complete study: Deep quantitative T cell receptor repertoire profiling was used in the study to track responses to a trivalent subunit inactivated influenza vaccine.

The investigation overall reported the following: It was suggested by the authors that each seasonal influenza vaccination may recruit only a limited number of new T cells.

V is cut by 6 bases and J by 0 bases, and the space between the germline ends is 12 bases. Spanning cysteine to phenylalanine, the CDR3 consists of 14 amino acids. The retained sequence is limited to the CDR3, 42 bases, with the frame set at the first base. CDR1 is given as ENHRY and CDR2 as SYGVKD, both from the germline V gene. Only a few counts were recorded for this clonotype. It has no known antigen specificity. Per-nucleotide qualities are absent, and no much larger clonotype sits a single base away. The library was produced with RT-PCR. This sample was sequenced with an Illumina HiSeq 2500. In TCRdb, the public reads were trimmed at Q25 with fastp and aligned with MiXCR, with productive beta chains retained. Every CDR3 protein is listed once, alongside the most common genes and DNA of its rows. The sample profile shows more than 600,000 distinct CDR3 sequences; less than 20% of them were found once. About a tenth of the sample belongs to the ten largest clones.

The chain employs TRBV10-3 and TRBJ2-7; the D gene could be either TRBD1 or TRBD2, each agreeing at 7 bases. The receptor comes from a man aged 50-59 years who received an inactivated influenza vaccine. Donor details come from another sample of the same person, matched by shared clones. The material was PBMCs from blood, obtained less than 6 days after vaccination. The CDR3 has the sequence CAIRGGTDSYEQYF. The bases read TGTGCCATCAGGGGGGGGACAGACTCCTACGAGCAGTACTTC.